Listed here is a single TCR beta chain. Its antigen is currently unknown. This entry comes from a study of blood T cells in healthy people across ages. Study-level points and caveats: Naive T cell percentage showed a strong correlation with TCR beta diversity. There was no known CMV status for donors, so expanded clonotype changes were possibly confounded.

Sample-barcoded 5' priming and a J-beta primer mix drove a second PCR of about 6 to 12 cycles. TCRdb re-analysed the 5' RACE reads in MiXCR, keeping a single row per CDR3 protein. Here the sample spans hundreds of thousands of distinct CDR3 sequences, roughly 60% being singletons. CDR1 is SGHRS and CDR2 is YFSETQ in the germline V gene. The CDR3 covers 13 residues. V lost 4 bases and J lost 4, with 12 bases in between. There were healthy Caucasian individuals from Russia, aged roughly 6 to 90, serving as donors. Total RNA amounts of at least 6 micrograms were extracted per sample. The sample was blood. The chain links TRBV5-1 to TRBJ2-7; TRBD1 is a possible D gene (6 bases). The clonotype comes from a young man in good health. As DNA, the CDR3 is TGCGCCAGCAGCGTACAGGGTAATTACGAGCAGTACTTC. Translated, it gives CASSVQGNYEQYF.